A single sample is the source of the 21 T cell receptor beta chains below, sequenced in a study of tumor-infiltrating lymphocytes in primary liver carcinoma. TCR beta cDNA was reverse-transcribed from 500 to 550 ng of total RNA. The reaction used a constant-region primer and ProtoScript II reverse transcriptase. Three rounds of nested multiplex PCR with slightly modified ARM-PCR produced TCR beta libraries. TRBV1-TRBV30 forward and Cbeta reverse primers drove the first two roughly 9-cycle rounds. MiXCR, run by TCRdb on the multiplex PCR reads, gives a single entry per CDR3 protein. Of 100,000 or so distinct CDR3 sequences in the sample, approximately 71% were seen once. Unsorted bulk tissue, about 18-31 mg of it, served as the source for co-extraction of RNA and DNA. The material sequenced was liver tumor tissue from sampling region 5. Documented subset: tumor region T5, tumor centre. These receptors were collected from a woman in her sixties or seventies with primary liver carcinoma and hepatitis B virus infection.

Regarding this clonotype: A much larger clone is a single base away; this may be a read error. The V gene is TRBV7-9, the J gene TRBJ2-1, with 8 bases aligning to TRBD1. CDR1 and CDR2 (germline): SEHNR, FQNEAQ (reference sequence). The CDR3 runs 17 residues. As DNA, the CDR3 is TGTGCCAGCAGCTTAGTGGACAGGGTACGCTCCCACAATGAGCAGTTCTTC. Amino acid sequence: CASSLVDRVRSHNEQFF. The full variable domain, completed using reference TRBV7-9 and TRBJ2-1, is DTGVSQNPRHKITKRGQNVTFRCDPISEHNRLYWYRQTLGQGPEFLTYFQNEAQLEKSRLLSDRFSAERPKGSFSTLEIQRTEQGDSAMYLCASSLVDRVRSHNEQFFGPGTRLTVL.

Turning to this clonotype: The germline gene is not matched at one end of the junction; a read error may be the cause. The chain links TRBV29-1 to TRBJ1-1; no firm D call. The CDR3 contains 11 residues. Germline V CDR1 and CDR2: SQVTM, ANQGSEA. The CDR3 reads CSVEETYRGFF. For the CDR3, the DNA is TGTAGCGTTGAAGAGACCTACAGAGGTTTCTTT. The full variable domain, completed using reference TRBV29-1 and TRBJ1-1, is SAVISQKPSRDICQRGTSLTIQCQVDSQVTMMFWYRQQPGQSLTLIATANQGSEATYESGFVIDKFPISRPNLTFSTLTVSNMSPEDSSIYLCSVEETYRGFFGQGTRLTVV.

Regarding this clonotype: Compared with germline, one end of the junction differs, possibly owing to a read error. The chain carries TRBV11-3 and TRBJ2-3; D might be TRBD1 (5 bases). The germline V gene encodes CDR1 SGHNT and CDR2 YENEEA. This CDR3 comprises 17 residues. In DNA form, the CDR3 reads TGTGCCGGCAGCTTATCGTTTCGGCCGCTACAGACAGATACGCATTATTTT. Protein sequence: CAGSLSFRPLQTDTHYF.

Note on this clonotype: The CDR3 does not close with the conserved phenylalanine or tryptophan, likely indicating a read error. This CDR3 reads CARRQSYEQYL. The CDR3 region has the DNA TGTGCCAGAAGACAGAGTTACGAGCAGTACCTC. The J gene is TRBJ2-7, the V gene TRBV11-3, with D perhaps matching TRBD1 (5 bases). Germline V gives CDR1 SGHNT, CDR2 YENEEA. This CDR3 has 11 amino acids. V lost 9 bases and J 4 bases, leaving 10 bases between the germline ends.

The gene calls are TRBV11-2 and TRBJ2-1; 10 nucleotides align to TRBD2. The germline V gene encodes CDR1 SGHAT and CDR2 FQNNGV. This CDR3 comprises 17 residues. The V segment lost 9 bases and the J segment 8 bases; nucleotides outside the gene matches: 19. The CDR3: CARSMRQAGGPGDEQFF. The CDR3 DNA follows: TGTGCCAGGAGCATGAGACAAGCGGGAGGGCCGGGGGATGAGCAGTTCTTC.

This sequence joins TRBV6-5 and TRBJ2-5, with D maybe TRBD2 (7 bases). Germline V gene data show CDR1 as MNHEY and CDR2 as SVGAGI. The CDR3 is 15 amino acids. V lost 6 bases and J 5 bases, leaving 19 bases between the germline ends. For the CDR3, the DNA is TGTGCCAGCAGCAACAGGGCTGGGGGGGCCGAGACCCAGTACTTC. Its translation: CASSNRAGGAETQYF.

This clonotype has more than one count but fewer than ten. The chain combines TRBV11-2 with TRBJ2-7; tentatively, D is TRBD1 or TRBD2 (6 bases each). Germline CDR1 and CDR2: SGHAT and FQNNGV. This CDR3 is 15 amino acids long. This CDR3 is CTSSLVARGGGEQYF. CDR3 coding DNA: TGTACAAGCAGCTTAGTAGCCAGGGGAGGTGGCGAGCAGTACTTC.

This clonotype has at least ten counts. This chain connects TRBV12-5 to TRBJ2-2; tentatively, D is TRBD1 or TRBD2 (5 bases each). Per germline, CDR1 LGHNT and CDR2 FRNRAP. CDR3 length: 15 residues. V was cut by 8 bases and J by 1 base, with 14 bases left in between. CDR3: CASTNSGRNTGELFF. The DNA for the CDR3 is TGTGCTAGTACAAACTCGGGACGGAACACCGGGGAGCTGTTTTTT.

The chain has TRBV11-3 and TRBJ2-7; 7 bases line up with TRBD2. CDR3 length equals 14 residues. Trimming removed 1 base from V and 5 bases from J; junction bases left unmatched: 5. The V gene's germline CDR1 is SGHNT and CDR2 YENEEA. CDR3 sequence: CASSLGGRENEQYF. CDR3 nucleotides: TGTGCCAGCAGCTTAGGCGGGCGGGAGAACGAGCAGTACTTC. Full variable domain (remainder filled in from reference TRBV11-3 and TRBJ2-7): EAGVVQSPRYKIIEKKQPVAFWCNPISGHNTLYWYLQNLGQGPELLIRYENEEAVDDSQLPKDRFSAERLKGVDSTLKIQPAELGDSAVYLCASSLGGRENEQYFGPGTRLTVT.

Comments on this clonotype: The CDR3 ends on some other residue instead of the conserved phenylalanine or tryptophan, so this is likely a read error. V and J are TRBV4-2 and TRBJ2-2; 11 bases line up with TRBD2. The germline V gene encodes CDR1 LGHNA and CDR2 YNFKEQ. This CDR3 comprises 17 residues. CDR3 in amino acids: CTSSPRGLAVKTGELFC. The CDR3 DNA follows: TGTACCAGCAGCCCCCGGGGACTAGCGGTGAAGACCGGGGAGCTGTTTTGT.

This clonotype appeared many times. The rearrangement joins TRBV10-3 to TRBJ2-7, with D possibly being TRBD1 (6 bases). The CDR3 contains 14 residues. Trimming removed 4 bases at V and 2 bases at J, with 12 bases between. The V gene's germline CDR1 is ENHRY and CDR2 SYGVKD. The CDR3 sequence is CAISADRQTYEQYF. CDR3 sequence (DNA): TGTGCCATCAGTGCCGACAGGCAGACCTACGAGCAGTACTTC.

In the case of this clonotype: The junction departs from germline at one end; a sequencing error may be responsible. This chain uses TRBV6-5 with TRBJ2-2; tentatively, D is TRBD1 (5 bases). The germline CDR1 and CDR2 sequences are MNHEY and SVGAGI. The CDR3 is made up of 15 amino acids. The CDR3 loop is CASSYRQTNAGELFF. The CDR3 DNA is TGCGCCAGCAGTTACCGACAGACGAACGCCGGGGAGCTGTTTTTT.

About this clonotype itself: One end of the junction does not line up with germline, which may come from a read error. The CDR3 loop reads CVRNPAGGSYGYTF. Here the CDR3 DNA reads TGTGTCCGCAACCCCGCAGGGGGTAGCTATGGCTACACCTTT. The chain couples TRBV6-5 to TRBJ1-2, with 7 positions matching TRBD1. The CDR3 covers 14 residues. In germline, CDR1 is MNHEY, CDR2 SVGAGI.

Turning to this clonotype: The conserved closing phenylalanine or tryptophan is absent in this CDR3, likely reflecting a read error. The DNA is omitted, as the CDR3 cannot be located on it reliably, and the CDR3 follows TCRdb's listing. The chain has TRBV11-2 and TRBJ2-2; the D call in the table, TRBD1, was not verified against the DNA. Ends included, the CDR3 has 15 residues. The germline V gene encodes CDR1 SGHAT and CDR2 FQNNGV. The CDR3 protein is CASCLGGTHTGELSL.

Turning to this clonotype: One end of the junction varies from germline; a read error may be responsible. The chain is built from TRBV2 and TRBJ2-7; D is uncertain. Per germline, CDR1 SNHLY and CDR2 FYNNEI. CDR3 length equals 14 residues. The chain's CDR3 is CASGESRYSYEQYF. In DNA form, the CDR3 reads TGTGCCAGCGGTGAAAGCCGCTACTCCTACGAGCAGTACTTC. The full variable domain, in which reference TRBV2 and TRBJ2-7 provide the parts outside the CDR3, is EPEVTQTPSHQVTQMGQEVILRCVPISNHLYFYWYRQILGQKVEFLVSFYNNEISEKSEIFDDQFSVERPDGSNFTLKIRSTKLEDSAMYFCASGESRYSYEQYFGPGTRLTVT.

V gene TRBV2 combines with J gene TRBJ1-2; tentative D call: TRBD1 (6 bases). V lost 5 bases to trimming and J lost 6 bases, with 10 bases between them. The CDR3 extends over 12 amino acids. Germline V gene data show CDR1 as SNHLY and CDR2 as FYNNEI. CDR3 sequence reads: CASSLTGNGYTF. CDR3 in DNA: TGTGCCAGCAGTCTTACAGGGAATGGCTACACCTTC.

The chain combines TRBV11-2 with TRBJ2-7; D gene ambiguous. The CDR3 loop spans 18 amino acids. Per germline, CDR1 SGHAT and CDR2 FQNNGV. The germline V and J ends were trimmed by 0 bases and 12 bases, with 30 bases remaining between them. CDR3 amino acids: CASSLDWVSLVGPYEWYF. CDR3 nucleotide sequence: TGTGCCAGCAGCTTAGATTGGGTCAGTCTAGTGGGTCCCTACGAGTGGTACTTC.

This clonotype was recorded at least ten times. V and J are TRBV12-3 or TRBV12-4 and TRBJ2-4, with 10 bases fitting TRBD2. CDR3 length equals 11 residues. CDR3 sequence (DNA): TGTGCTAGCGGGAGGATGGGAGGTCAGTACTTC. This translates into CASGRMGGQYF.

This chain connects TRBV25-1 to TRBJ2-6, with D unclear. Germline CDR1 MGHDK, CDR2 SYGVNS. V dropped 7 bases and J dropped 0 bases, with 4 bases sitting between them. This CDR3 is 13 amino acids long. CDR3 in amino acids: CASTSSGANVLTF. In nucleotides, the CDR3 is TGTGCCAGCACTAGCTCTGGGGCCAACGTCCTGACTTTC.

Remarks on this clonotype: A much more abundant neighbour one base away suggests this may be a read error. The chain couples TRBV28 to TRBJ2-1; TRBD2 might be the D (6 bases). This CDR3 comprises 17 residues. The V gene's germline CDR1 is MDHEN and CDR2 SYDVKM. The CDR3 DNA reads TGTGCCAGCAGGGGAGGCGGGGCCACCAGGTCCTACAATGAGCAGTCCTTC. Translating it yields CASRGGGATRSYNEQSF.

In regard to this clonotype: Relative to the germline gene, one junction end is altered; a read error may explain this. The chain uses TRBV11-2 and TRBJ2-3, with D perhaps matching TRBD2 (5 bases). Per the germline V gene, CDR1 is SGHAT and CDR2 is FQNNGV. The CDR3 spans 14 residues. The CDR3 bases are TGTGCCAGCAGCTTAGATGGGAGCATAGATACACAGTATTTT. Its protein is CASSLDGSIDTQYF.